This is a list of T cell receptor beta chains from one sample in a study of PD-1 blockade in classical Hodgkin lymphoma. Some clones are missing from TCRdb's copy, which holds only in-frame ones; the method was immunoSEQ multiplex PCR. The repertoire holds tens of thousands of clones, with more than 75% as singletons. Sequenced material: peripheral blood mononuclear cells (PBMCs). These receptors all come from a human donor with classical Hodgkin lymphoma. Both conserved end residues are part of each CDR3. The D gene is left open where the match is weak. Expanded clones get a size class; other rows say once, few or many, or leave the size out.

>TRBV7-3|.|TRBJ2-1|.
CASSLSTGREGNEQFF
TGTGCCAGCAGCTTAAGTACCGGGAGAGAGGGAAATGAGCAGTTCTTC
>TRBV7-2|.|TRBJ2-7|.
CASSLSSYEQYF
TGTGCCAGCAGCTTAAGCTCCTACGAGCAGTACTTC
>TRBV5-5|.|TRBJ1-2|.
CASSLTAPNYGYTF
TGTGCCAGCAGCTTGACCGCGCCTAACTATGGCTACACCTTC
>TRBV2|.|TRBJ2-2|.
CATRADGSGELFF
TGTGCCACCCGGGCGGACGGATCCGGGGAGCTGTTTTTT
>TRBV18|.|TRBJ1-3|.
CASSPQEGNTIYF
TGTGCCAGCTCACCACAAGAGGGAAACACCATATATTTT
>TRBV7-3|.|TRBJ2-5|.
CASSLTGFGSAYQETQYF
TGTGCCAGCAGCTTAACAGGGTTCGGGAGCGCGTACCAAGAGACCCAGTACTTC
>TRBV7-8|.|TRBJ1-2|TRBD1
CASSFSDRANYGYTF
TGTGCCAGCAGCTTCTCGGACAGGGCAAACTATGGCTACACCTTC
>TRBV11-3|.|TRBJ2-1|.
CASSSGGAGAIEQFF
TGTGCCAGCAGCTCAGGGGGAGCGGGAGCTATTGAGCAGTTCTTC
>TRBV18|.|TRBJ2-5|.
CASSPGSGSYQETQYF
TGTGCCAGCTCACCAGGGAGCGGTTCATACCAAGAGACCCAGTACTTC
>TRBV5-1|.|TRBJ1-4|.
CASSLDPQGKLFF
TGCGCCAGCAGCTTGGACCCCCAAGGAAAACTGTTTTTT
>TRBV7-6|.|TRBJ2-1|.
CASSFDAGRWNEQFF
TGTGCCAGCAGCTTTGATGCGGGGAGGTGGAATGAGCAGTTCTTC
>TRBV27|.|TRBJ2-7|.
CASKPESSYEQYF
TGTGCCAGCAAGCCGGAGAGCTCCTACGAGCAGTACTTC
>TRBV6-1|.|TRBJ1-2|.
CASTPGGGRVYGYTF
TGTGCCAGCACCCCCGGGGGGGGTAGGGTCTATGGCTACACCTTC
>TRBV27|.|TRBJ1-4|.
CASRPTTNEKLFF
TGTGCCAGCAGGCCTACAACTAATGAAAAACTGTTTTTT
>TRBV27|few|TRBJ2-2|.
CASRGQGSWAGELFF
TGTGCCAGCAGGGGCCAAGGTTCGTGGGCCGGGGAGCTGTTTTTT